This TCR beta chain was sequenced in a study of T-cell reconstitution after alpha-beta-depleted transplantation in children (dated by TCRdb to 2016 to 2018). Some background on the complete study: T-cell immune reconstitution after TCRalphabeta/CD19-depleted allogeneic hematopoietic cell transplantation in children was quantitatively tracked in the study by means of TCR repertoire profiling. Findings and caveats that apply to the study as a whole: About two months after transplant, the apparently early recovery of alphabetaT-cell counts reportedly depended on just several hundred clones that had expanded rapidly and came from non-depleted graft cells. Over subsequent months, a decline in hyperexpanded clone frequencies was noted, and after one year, T-cell counts and TCRbeta diversity were mostly ascribed to newly produced T cells. In some patients, the high TCRbeta diversity seen at day 60 was put down to recipient T cells and intrathymic progenitors that had survived conditioning.

The germline V gene (reference sequence) specifies DFQATT as CDR1 and SNEGSKA as CDR2. V lost 5 bases and J lost 0 bases; the stretch between them is 11 bases long. Measured from the cysteine to the phenylalanine, the CDR3 is 14 residues long. The retained sequence is limited to the CDR3, 42 bases, with the frame set at the first base. This clonotype was seen only a few times. No antigen is known for it. No per-base quality is available; no much larger clone lies one base away. Libraries were prepared through PCR. For sequencing, an Illumina HiSeq 2500 was employed. TCR library preparation used molecular barcoding, with unique molecular identifiers applied to normalize quantification of the TCRbeta repertoire. TCRdb ran its own pipeline on the public reads, namely fastp trimming at Q25 and MiXCR clone calling, and kept in-frame beta chains. When rows share a CDR3 protein, they turn into one entry using the most common DNA and genes. Across this sample there are fewer than 400,000 distinct CDR3 sequences, with around 25% seen only once. The ten largest clones take up 11% of the sample.

The label giving this sample's treatment or condition can be read as: allogeneic hematopoietic cell transplantation with graft depleted of TCRalphabeta T cells and CD19 B cells. Transplant recipients were children who received TCRalphabeta/CD19-depleted allogeneic hematopoietic cell grafts. The rearranged chain carries TRBV20-1 and TRBJ1-3, and the D gene may be TRBD1, 5 bases matching. This TCR came from a male patient younger than 18 who had a stem cell transplant for acute lymphoblastic leukemia, so the T cells may come from the graft donor. The sample here was PBMCs, mostly from graft donor cells, taken 180 days after TCRalphabeta/CD19-depleted stem cell transplant. The DNA reads TGCAGTGCTCTGGGACTCCCCTCTGGAAACACCATATATTTT. It codes for CSALGLPSGNTIYF.